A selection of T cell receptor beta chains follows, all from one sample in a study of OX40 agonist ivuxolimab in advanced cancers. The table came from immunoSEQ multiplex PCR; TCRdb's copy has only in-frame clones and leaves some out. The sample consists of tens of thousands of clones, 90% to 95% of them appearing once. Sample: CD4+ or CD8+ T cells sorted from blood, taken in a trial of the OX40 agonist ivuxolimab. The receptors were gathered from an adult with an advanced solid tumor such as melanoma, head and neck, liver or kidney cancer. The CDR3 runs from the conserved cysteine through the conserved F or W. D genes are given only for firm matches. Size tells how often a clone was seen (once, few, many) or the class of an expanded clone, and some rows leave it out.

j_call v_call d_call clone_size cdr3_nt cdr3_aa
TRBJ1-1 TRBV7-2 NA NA TGTGCCAGCAGCTTAGTGGGTGGGGCTGGGGCTGAAGCTTTCTTT CASSLVGGAGAEAFF
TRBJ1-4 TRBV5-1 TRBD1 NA TGCGCCAGCAGCTTGGAGGGGGCAGGGGAAAAACTGTTTTTT CASSLEGAGEKLFF
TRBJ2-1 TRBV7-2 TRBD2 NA TGTGCCAGCAGCCCCCAGACTAGCGGAGCCGAGCAGTTCTTC CASSPQTSGAEQFF
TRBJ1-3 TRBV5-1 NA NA TGCGCCAGCAGCCAGGTCGGGTTTACTGGAAACACCATATATTTT CASSQVGFTGNTIYF
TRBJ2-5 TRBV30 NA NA TGTGCCTGGAGCCGGCGATTAGGACAGCAAGAGACCCAGTACTTC CAWSRRLGQQETQYF
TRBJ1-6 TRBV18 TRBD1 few TGTGCCAGCTCACGGACGCGCCTGGGACAGGGGGCTTCACCCCTCCACTTT CASSRTRLGQGASPLHF
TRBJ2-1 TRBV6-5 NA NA TGTGCCAGCAGTCCCGGACAGTTCTCCTACAATGAGCAGTTCTTC CASSPGQFSYNEQFF
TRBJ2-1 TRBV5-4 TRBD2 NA TGTGCCAGCAGCGGGACTAGCGGAAGCTCCTACAATGAGCAGTTCTTC CASSGTSGSSYNEQFF
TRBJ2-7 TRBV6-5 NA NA TGTGCCAGCAGTTACTCGAGAGGGGACCACGAGCAGTACTTC CASSYSRGDHEQYF
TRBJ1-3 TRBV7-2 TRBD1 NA TGTGCCAGCCGGGACAGGGTTGGAAACACCATATATTTT CASRDRVGNTIYF
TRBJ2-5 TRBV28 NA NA TGTGCCAGCAGTCTACCCCGGACACCTCAAGAGACCCAGTACTTC CASSLPRTPQETQYF
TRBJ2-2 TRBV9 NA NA TGTGCCAGCAGCGTATCCTCAAACACCGGGGAGCTGTTTTTT CASSVSSNTGELFF
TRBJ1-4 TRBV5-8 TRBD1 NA TGTGCCAGCAGCTTGGTCGGTCAGGGGGGTGAAAAACTGTTTTTT CASSLVGQGGEKLFF
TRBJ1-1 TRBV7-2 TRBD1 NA TGTGCCAGCAGTCGACAGGGTATGAACACTGAAGCTTTCTTT CASSRQGMNTEAFF
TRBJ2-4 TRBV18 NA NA TGTGCCAGCTCACCTCCAGCCGGGACACTTCAAAACATTCAGTACTTC CASSPPAGTLQNIQYF
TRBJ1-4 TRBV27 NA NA TGTGCCAGCAGAGGGACGCTAAATGAAAAACTGTTTTTT CASRGTLNEKLFF
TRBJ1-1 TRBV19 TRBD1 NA TGTGCCTCCATGGGACAGGGGGCCGGGAACACTGAAGCTTTCTTT CASMGQGAGNTEAFF
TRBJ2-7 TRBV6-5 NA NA TGTGCCAGCAGCGACCCCTCTAGTAGGTTCAACGAGCAGTACTTC CASSDPSSRFNEQYF
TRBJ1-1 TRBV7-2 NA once TGTGCCACGGGGAGTACCAACACTGAAGCTTTCTTT CATGSTNTEAFF
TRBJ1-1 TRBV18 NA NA TGTGCCAGCTCACCACCGTCCTACCAGGACACTGAAGCTTTCTTT CASSPPSYQDTEAFF
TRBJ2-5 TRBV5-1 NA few TGCGCCAGCAACCAGGGTCAAGAGACCCAGTACTTC CASNQGQETQYF
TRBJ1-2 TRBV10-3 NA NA TGTGCCATCAGTGAGTCGGGTAGGACTAACTATGGCTACACCTTC CAISESGRTNYGYTF
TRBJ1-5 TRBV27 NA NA TGTGCCAGCAGTTTATCGGTTTATCAGCCCCAGCATTTT CASSLSVYQPQHF
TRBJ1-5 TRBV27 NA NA TGTGCCAGCAGTTCCCCAGGGATTTATAGCAATCAGCCCCAGCATTTT CASSSPGIYSNQPQHF
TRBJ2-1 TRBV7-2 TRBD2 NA TGTGCCAGCAGCTTCCCGACTAGCGGGAGCACCTACAATGAGCAGTTCTTC CASSFPTSGSTYNEQFF
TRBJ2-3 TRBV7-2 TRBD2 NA TGTGCCAGCAGCTCGGGACTAGAGGGAAGTACGCAGTATTTT CASSSGLEGSTQYF
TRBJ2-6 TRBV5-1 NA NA TGCGCCAGCAGCTTGGGGGATTCCTCTGGGGCCAACGTCCTGACTTTC CASSLGDSSGANVLTF
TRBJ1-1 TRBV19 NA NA TGTGCCAGTAGTATAGGGGTGAACACTGAAGCTTTCTTT CASSIGVNTEAFF
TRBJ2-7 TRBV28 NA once TGTGCCAGCAGTAAGGGGCAGGAGGTCTACGAGCAGTACTTC CASSKGQEVYEQYF
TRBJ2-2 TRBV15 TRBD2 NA TGTGCCACCAGCAGAGATATGCAGGGAGGGACCGGGGAGCTGTTTTTT CATSRDMQGGTGELFF
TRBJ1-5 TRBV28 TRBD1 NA TGTGCCAGCAGTTTTACAGGGGGTGGCAATCAGCCCCAGCATTTT CASSFTGGGNQPQHF
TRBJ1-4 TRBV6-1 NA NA TGTGCCAGCAGTGAAGAGGGGCGAGGGGGAAAACTGTTTTTT CASSEEGRGGKLFF
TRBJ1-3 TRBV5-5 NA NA TGTGCCAGCAGCGGAGGGAGGGTGTTTGGAAACACCATATATTTT CASSGGRVFGNTIYF
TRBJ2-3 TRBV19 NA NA TGTGCCAGTAGCTCCGGGGACTTCCCCCCGCAGTATTTT CASSSGDFPPQYF
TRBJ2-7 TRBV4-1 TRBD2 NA TGCGCCAGCAGCCTCCTAGCGGGAGTTTACGAGCAGTACTTC CASSLLAGVYEQYF
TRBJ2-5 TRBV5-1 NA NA TGCGCCAGCAGCTTCCATCGCCTGGAGACCCAGTACTTC CASSFHRLETQYF
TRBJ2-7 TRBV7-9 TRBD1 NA TGTGCCAGCAACCTACAGGGGGACGAGCAGTACTTC CASNLQGDEQYF
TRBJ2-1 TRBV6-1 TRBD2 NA TGTGCCAGCAGGGTAGCGGGAGGCGAATACAATGAGCAGTTCTTC CASRVAGGEYNEQFF
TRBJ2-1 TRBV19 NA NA TGTGCCAGTAGTATATCTGACCCTGGGAGGTACAATGAGCAGTTCTTC CASSISDPGRYNEQFF
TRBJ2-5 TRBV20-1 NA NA TGCAGTGCTAGAGATGGGGAGACCCAGTACTTC CSARDGETQYF
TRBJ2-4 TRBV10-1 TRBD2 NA TGCGCCAGCCGGCTAGCGGGAAGAGCCAAAAACATTCAGTACTTC CASRLAGRAKNIQYF
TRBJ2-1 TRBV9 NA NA TGTGCCAGCAGCATGGATAGCGAGGAGCAGTTCTTC CASSMDSEEQFF
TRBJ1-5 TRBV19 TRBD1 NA TGTGCCAGTAGTACCAGGGGGCCGGTCCAGCATTTT CASSTRGPVQHF
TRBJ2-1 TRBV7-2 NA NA TGTGCCAGCAGCTTAGACAGGCTAGGCAATGAGCAGTTCTTC CASSLDRLGNEQFF
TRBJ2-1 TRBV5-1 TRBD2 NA TGCGCCAGCAGGGCCAGCGGGGGGTACAATGAGCAGTTCTTC CASRASGGYNEQFF
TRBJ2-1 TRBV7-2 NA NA TGTGCCAGCAGCTCCTCACAGGGTTATAATGAGCAGTTCTTC CASSSSQGYNEQFF
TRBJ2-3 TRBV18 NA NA TGTGCCAGCTCACCACCTGGGCAGGGTGTACCAGATACGCAGTATTTT CASSPPGQGVPDTQYF
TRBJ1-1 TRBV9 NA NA TGTGCCAGCAGCGTAGAGGGACATCTGAACACTGAAGCTTTCTTT CASSVEGHLNTEAFF
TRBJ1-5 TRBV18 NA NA TGTGCCAGCTCACCCGCCGCTGGTCAGCCCCAGCATTTT CASSPAAGQPQHF